Shown below are 8 T cell receptor beta chains from a single sample sequenced in a study of PD-L1 blockade in urothelial cancer. Time point denoted: pretreatment peripheral blood. Sequencing was performed with immunoSEQ multiplex PCR; in TCRdb, only in-frame clones are kept and a portion is missing. The data show about 63,000 clones, roughly 76% seen once. This material consisted of PBMCs, taken around atezolizumab (anti-PD-L1) treatment. All receptors come from a man between 65 and 85 years old with urothelial cancer.

This chain uses TRBV27 with TRBJ2-7; TRBD1 might be the D (6 bases). Trimming left V 0 bases short and J 2 bases short, with 11 bases between. The CDR3 has 15 amino acids. CDR1 MNHEY and CDR2 SMNVEV come from the germline V gene (reference sequence). The CDR3: CASSLSMGAPYEQYF. CDR3 DNA sequence: TGTGCCAGCAGTTTATCGATGGGGGCCCCCTACGAGCAGTACTTC.

The chain uses TRBV13 and TRBJ2-3; 11 nucleotides match TRBD2. V shed 5 bases and J 2 bases; nucleotides not matched to a gene: 6. Per germline, CDR1 PRHDT and CDR2 FYEKMQ (reference sequence). This CDR3 region has 16 residues. CDR3 region: CASSPSSGGFTDTQYF. In DNA, the CDR3 is TGTGCCAGCAGCCCGTCTAGCGGGGGGTTCACAGATACGCAGTATTTT.

This clone has more than one count but fewer than ten. The chain uses TRBV6-6 and TRBJ2-5; no clear D gene. This CDR3 spans 14 amino acids. Germline CDR1 is MNHNY and CDR2 is SVGAGI (reference sequence). Trimming took off 5 bases at V and 4 bases at J, with 14 bases between the two ends. The CDR3 DNA reads as TGTGCCAGCAGTCCACCGAACCGGGTAGAGACCCAGTACTTC. Its protein product is CASSPPNRVETQYF.

The CDR3 DNA is TGTGCCAGCAGGTGGGCTGACTACGATGACGATGAGCAGTTCTTC. Translation gives CASRWADYDDDEQFF. The chain carries TRBV5-8 and TRBJ2-1; D is perhaps TRBD2 (5 bases). From germline, CDR1 is SGHTS and CDR2 YDEGEE. Trimming stripped 5 bases from V and 8 bases from J, with 20 bases between. The CDR3 totals 15 residues.

The chain uses TRBV25-1 and TRBJ1-3; D is ambiguous. The CDR3 is 14 residues long. Germline loops: CDR1 MGHDK, CDR2 SYGVNS. V was shortened by 2 bases and J by 0 bases, with 5 bases between the two germline ends. This CDR3 is CASSENSSGNTIYF. In DNA form, the CDR3 reads TGTGCCAGCAGTGAAAACAGCTCTGGAAACACCATATATTTT.

The V call is TRBV5-4, the J call TRBJ2-5; TRBD2 agrees at 11 bases. J lost 1 base, V lost 4 bases, and 6 bases had no gene match. This CDR3 contains 16 residues. Per the germline V gene, CDR1 is SGHNT and CDR2 is YYREEE (reference sequence). Written as DNA, the CDR3 is TGTGCCAGCAGCCCACTGACTAGCGGGGTCCAAGAGACCCAGTACTTC. The encoded protein is CASSPLTSGVQETQYF.

In this sample, this clone turned up once. This chain joins TRBV5-1 and TRBJ2-3; D uncertain. This CDR3 is 14 amino acids long. Deletions cut 0 bases from V and 2 bases from J, with 7 bases between. Germline V gene sequence: CDR1 SGHRS, CDR2 YFSETQ. CDR3 in amino acids: CASSLATYTDTQYF. The DNA of the CDR3 is TGCGCCAGCAGCTTGGCAACTTACACAGATACGCAGTATTTT. Together with reference TRBV5-1 and TRBJ2-3, the CDR3 gives the full variable domain: KAGVTQTPRYLIKTRGQQVTLSCSPISGHRSVSWYQQTPGQGLQFLFEYFSETQRNKGNFPGRFSGRQFSNSRSEMNVSTLELGDSALYLCASSLATYTDTQYFGPGTRLTVL.

This chain uses TRBV19 with TRBJ1-4; 7 bases agree with TRBD1. From germline, CDR1 is LNHDA and CDR2 SQIVND (reference sequence). The CDR3 extends over 15 amino acids. V dropped 3 bases and J dropped 4; count of bases not matched to a gene: 5. CDR3 amino acids: CASSMEGQINEKLFF. The CDR3 DNA reads TGTGCCAGTAGTATGGAGGGACAGATTAATGAAAAACTGTTTTTT.